This record looks at one T cell receptor (beta chain) sequence and its context. Naive CD8 cells comprised CD45RO-negative, CCR7-positively selected cells, excluding terminally differentiated effector memory CD45RA+ cells. The CDR3 is made up of 13 amino acids. With V trimmed by 7 bases and J by 3 bases, 3 bases remained unmatched. Germline CDR1 is SNHLY and CDR2 is FYNNEI. TCRdb's table, derived via immunoSEQ multiplex PCR, lists solely in-frame clones and lacks some. Of about 600,000 clones in the sample, roughly 98% were seen once. The entry originates in a study of shared clonotypes between healthy human individuals.

This receptor was obtained from a man younger than 40 in good health. The sample was naive CD8+ T cells sorted from blood. The chain carries TRBV2 and TRBJ2-7; 10 bases agree with TRBD1. DNA of the CDR3: TGTGCCAGCACCGGGACAGGGGTCTACGAGCAGTACTTC. Amino acid sequence: CASTGTGVYEQYF.